This TCR beta chain was documented in a study of blood T cell repertoires in COVID-19. V lost 3 bases to trimming and J lost 5 bases, with 16 bases between them. Germline V gene sequence: CDR1 SEHNR, CDR2 FQNEAQ (reference sequence). The CDR3 loop spans 15 amino acids. TCRdb keeps only in-frame clones here, not all; method: immunoSEQ multiplex PCR. The sample yields 200,000 or so clones, around 84% seen once. The chain employs TRBV7-9 and TRBJ2-5, with a tentative D call TRBD2 (7 bases). The sequencing input was peripheral blood. The clonotype comes from an older woman who had recovered from COVID-19. DNA of the CDR3: TGTGCCAGCAGCTTTCGGGGGGCCCTTGGGGAGACCCAGTACTTC. Translation gives CASSFRGALGETQYF.